Included here is one TCR beta chain sequence, with context. This clone was seen just once. The antigen it recognizes is unknown. Base qualities are missing; no much larger clone stands one base away. The data originate from a study of cytomegalovirus exposure and HLA in healthy donors (dated 2017 in TCRdb). As for the study more broadly: According to a later analysis, the 120 or so validation repertoires were produced on the same platform as the 700 or so repertoires of the first cohort. Along with the roughly 670-subject first cohort, a separate validation cohort of over 90 different subjects was used. High-throughput TCR immunosequencing, statistical association of individual TCRs with disease status, and machine learning were combined to predict cytomegalovirus infection status. The aim of the study was to test whether cataloging public T cell receptors could identify signatures of past pathogen exposure.

In the germline V gene (reference sequence), CDR1 corresponds to SEHNR and CDR2 to FQNEAQ. Measured from the cysteine to the phenylalanine, the CDR3 is 14 residues long. Here the CDR3 DNA is all that survives: 42 bases in frame from base 1. V loses 5 bases of germline sequence and J loses 8 bases, and the interval between the two ends is 16 bases. The receptor library was made with the immunoSEQ multiplex PCR assay. The paper's processing steps were these. To diagnose cytomegalovirus status from the catalog of TCR beta chain sequences, a statistical classification framework was built. TCRdb re-hosts the immuneACCESS table, in-frame sequences only. Its copies lack some clones; in the studies checked, an unresolved V gene accounts for under half of them, and the cause for the rest is not known. Clone size and V and J calls were adopted from that table, with D and trimming inferred from the DNA. The sample data list more than 95,000 clones, and roughly 90% of these were observed just once. The ten largest clones take up 1.5% to 2.5% of the sample.

Broader findings and caveats from the paper: While some public TCRs were present in many individuals, most TCR sequences turned up only very rarely across donors. All 120 or so repertoires were used to score co-occurrence in the validation cohort in a later analysis, because that analysis had no HLA typing for the cohort. In both the original and validation cohorts, the classifier was reported to diagnose cytomegalovirus status with high specificity and sensitivity. Three of the identified cytomegalovirus-associated TCR beta chains were confirmed in vitro to be specific for cytomegalovirus antigens. The study gave a list of 150 to 200 TCR beta chains associated with cytomegalovirus. Subsequent analysis determined that TCRs grouped into clusters in the first cohort also showed a tendency toward co-occurrence across the roughly 120 validation repertoires, and roughly 95% of cluster scores exceeded 0. It was suggested by the authors that the approach could potentially be generalized to other disease states and immunological phenotypes.

Donors formed part of the validation cohort, which comprised fewer than 150 subjects and was distinct from the first cohort of 550 to 850 subjects. Sequences were obtained from PBMCs. The TCR sequence derives from a woman in her late teens or twenties in good health and CMV-seronegative. The chain employs TRBV7-9 and TRBJ2-1; tentative D gene TRBD2, with 6 bases matching. The CDR3 reads as follows: CASSHVAEGDEQFF. The nucleotide sequence is given as TGTGCCAGCAGCCACGTGGCGGAGGGCGATGAGCAGTTCTTC.